The clone carrying this T cell receptor (beta chain) was seen repeatedly, ten times or more. Antigen specificity is unknown. The germline gives CDR1 SGHRS, CDR2 YFSETQ. The CDR3 runs to 13 residues. Trimming took 2 bases from V and 3 from J, leaving 9 bases between them. This specimen comes from a study of regulatory T cells in long-lasting Graves disease. Study-wide results and caveats: The small sample size may have reduced accuracy.

The time point here: newly diagnosed GD, antithyroid drugs for less than 3 months. TCR sequences were obtained from RNA taken from PBMCs. Patients were from an endocrinology department in Xi'an, China. Arm-PCR of CDR3 regions and iRepertoire HTBI primers were used to build TCR beta libraries. TCRdb redid the calling of the multiplex PCR reads with MiXCR, one entry per CDR3 protein. The table records approximately 310,000 distinct CDR3 sequences, 18% of them present only once. The chain couples TRBV5-1 to TRBJ2-7; perhaps TRBD1 as D (5 bases). Sequences were derived from peripheral blood mononuclear cells (PBMCs), sampled at new diagnosis, from a patient treated with antithyroid drugs. The source of this sequence is a female donor with Graves disease. DNA for the CDR3: TGCGCCAGCAGCTTAGACAGAAACTACGAGCAGTACTTC. This codes for CASSLDRNYEQYF.